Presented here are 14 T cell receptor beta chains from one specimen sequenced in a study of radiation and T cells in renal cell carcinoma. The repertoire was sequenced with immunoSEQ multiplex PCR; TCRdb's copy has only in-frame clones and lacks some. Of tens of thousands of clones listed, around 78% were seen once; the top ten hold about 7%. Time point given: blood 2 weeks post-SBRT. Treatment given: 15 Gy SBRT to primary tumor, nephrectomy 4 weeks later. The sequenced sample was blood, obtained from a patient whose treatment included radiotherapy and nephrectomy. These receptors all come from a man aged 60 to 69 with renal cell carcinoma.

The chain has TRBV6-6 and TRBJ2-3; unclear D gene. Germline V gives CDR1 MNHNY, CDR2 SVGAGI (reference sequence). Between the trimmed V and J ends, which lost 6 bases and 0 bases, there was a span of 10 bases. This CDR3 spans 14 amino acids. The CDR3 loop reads CASSTPSSTDTQYF. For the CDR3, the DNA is TGTGCCAGCAGCACCCCTTCTAGCACAGATACGCAGTATTTT.

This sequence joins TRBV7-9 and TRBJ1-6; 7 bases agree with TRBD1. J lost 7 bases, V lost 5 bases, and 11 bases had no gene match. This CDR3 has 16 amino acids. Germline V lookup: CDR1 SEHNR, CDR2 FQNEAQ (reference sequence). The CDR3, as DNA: TGTGCCAGCAGCCCACGGACAGGCGACTTGAATTCACCCCTCCACTTT. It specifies CASSPRTGDLNSPLHF.

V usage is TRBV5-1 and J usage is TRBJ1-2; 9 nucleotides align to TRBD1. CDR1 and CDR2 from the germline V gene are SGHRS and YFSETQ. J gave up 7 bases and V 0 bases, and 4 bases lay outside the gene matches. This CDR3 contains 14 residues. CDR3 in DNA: TGCGCCAGCAGCTTGGATGGACAGGGGTCTGGCTACACCTTC. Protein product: CASSLDGQGSGYTF.

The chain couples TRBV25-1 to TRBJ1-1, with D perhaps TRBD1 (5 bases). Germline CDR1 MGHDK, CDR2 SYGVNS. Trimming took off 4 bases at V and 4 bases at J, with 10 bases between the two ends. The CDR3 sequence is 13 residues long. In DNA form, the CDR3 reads TGTGCCAGCAGTGCTCCCCAGGGCACTGAAGCTTTCTTT. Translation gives CASSAPQGTEAFF.

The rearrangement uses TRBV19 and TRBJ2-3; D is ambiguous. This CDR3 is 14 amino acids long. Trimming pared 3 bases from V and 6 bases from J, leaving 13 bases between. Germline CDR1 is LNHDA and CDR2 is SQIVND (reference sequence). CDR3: CASSMESYPDTQYF. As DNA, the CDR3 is TGTGCCAGTAGTATGGAGTCGTACCCGGATACGCAGTATTTT.

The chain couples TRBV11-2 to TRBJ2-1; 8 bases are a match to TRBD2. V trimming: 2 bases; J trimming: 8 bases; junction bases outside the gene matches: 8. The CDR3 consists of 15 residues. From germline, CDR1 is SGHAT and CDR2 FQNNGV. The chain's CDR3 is CASSLTGTRSDEQFF. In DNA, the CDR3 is TGTGCCAGCAGCTTAACCGGGACTAGGTCCGATGAGCAGTTCTTC. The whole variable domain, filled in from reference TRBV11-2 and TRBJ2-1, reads EAGVAQSPRYKIIEKRQSVAFWCNPISGHATLYWYQQILGQGPKLLIQFQNNGVVDDSQLPKDRFSAERLKGVDSTLKIQPAKLEDSAVYLCASSLTGTRSDEQFFGPGTRLTVL.

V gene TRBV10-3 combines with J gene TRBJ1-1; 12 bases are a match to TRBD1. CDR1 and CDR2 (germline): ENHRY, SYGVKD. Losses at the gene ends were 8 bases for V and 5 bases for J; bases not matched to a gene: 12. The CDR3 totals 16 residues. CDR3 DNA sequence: TGTGCCATCGGTGGGGGACAGGGGGCCGGGGATACTGAAGCTTTCTTT. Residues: CAIGGGQGAGDTEAFF.

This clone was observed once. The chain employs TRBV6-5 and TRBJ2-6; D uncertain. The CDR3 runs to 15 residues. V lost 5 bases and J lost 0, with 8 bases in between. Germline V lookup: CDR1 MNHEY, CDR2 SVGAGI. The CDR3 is CASSPHDSGANVLTF. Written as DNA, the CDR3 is TGTGCCAGCAGTCCCCATGACTCTGGGGCCAACGTCCTGACTTTC.

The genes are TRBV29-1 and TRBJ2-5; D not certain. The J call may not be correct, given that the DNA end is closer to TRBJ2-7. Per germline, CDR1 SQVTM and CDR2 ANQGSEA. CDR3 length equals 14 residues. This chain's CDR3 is CSVLPDYNSYEQYF. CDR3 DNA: TGCAGCGTTCTCCCAGATTATAATTCCTACGAGCAGTACTTC.

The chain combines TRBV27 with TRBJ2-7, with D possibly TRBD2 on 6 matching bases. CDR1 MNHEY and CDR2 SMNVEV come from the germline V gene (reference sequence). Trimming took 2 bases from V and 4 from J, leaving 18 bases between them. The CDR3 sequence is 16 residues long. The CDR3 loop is CASSLLGECGVYEQYV. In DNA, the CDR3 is TGTGCCAGCAGTTTACTAGGGGAGTGCGGGGTATACGAGCAGTACGTC.

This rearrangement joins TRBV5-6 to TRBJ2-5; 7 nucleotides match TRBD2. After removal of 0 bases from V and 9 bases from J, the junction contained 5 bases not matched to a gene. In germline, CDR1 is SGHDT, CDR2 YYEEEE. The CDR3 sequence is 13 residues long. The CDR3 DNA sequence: TGTGCCAGCAGCTTGGCCGGGGCGGGGGCCCAGTACTTC. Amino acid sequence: CASSLAGAGAQYF.

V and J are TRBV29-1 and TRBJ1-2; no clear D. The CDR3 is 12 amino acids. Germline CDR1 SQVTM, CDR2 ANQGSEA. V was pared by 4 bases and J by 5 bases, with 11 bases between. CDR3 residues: CSVGEPPYGYTF. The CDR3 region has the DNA TGCAGCGTTGGTGAGCCGCCTTATGGCTACACCTTC.

CDR3 coding DNA: TGTGCCAGGCGGGACTCTGGGGCCAACGTCCTGACTTTC. It codes for CARRDSGANVLTF. This chain uses TRBV10-3 with TRBJ2-6; TRBD2 is a possible D gene (6 bases). Between the trimmed V and J ends, which lost 10 bases and 0 bases, there was a span of 7 bases. The germline V gene encodes CDR1 ENHRY and CDR2 SYGVKD. The CDR3 sequence is 13 residues long.

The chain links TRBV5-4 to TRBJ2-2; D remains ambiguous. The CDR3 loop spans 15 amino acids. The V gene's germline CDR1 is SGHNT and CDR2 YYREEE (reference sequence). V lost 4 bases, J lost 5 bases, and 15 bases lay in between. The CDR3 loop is CASSEPQMATGELFF. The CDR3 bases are TGTGCCAGCAGCGAGCCCCAGATGGCGACCGGGGAGCTGTTTTTT.